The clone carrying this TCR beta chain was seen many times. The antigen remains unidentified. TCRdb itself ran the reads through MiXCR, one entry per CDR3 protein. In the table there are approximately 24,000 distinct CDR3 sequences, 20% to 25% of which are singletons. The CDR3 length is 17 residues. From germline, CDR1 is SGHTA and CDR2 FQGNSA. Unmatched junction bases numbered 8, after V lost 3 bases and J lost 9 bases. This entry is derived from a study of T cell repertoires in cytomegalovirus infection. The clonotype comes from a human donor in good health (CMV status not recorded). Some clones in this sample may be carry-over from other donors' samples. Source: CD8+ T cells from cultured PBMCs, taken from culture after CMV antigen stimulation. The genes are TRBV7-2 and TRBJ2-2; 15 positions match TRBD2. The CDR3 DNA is TGTGCCAGCAGCTTGACTCGGACTAGCGGGGGGGCCTGGGAGCTGTTTTTT. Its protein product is CASSLTRTSGGAWELFF.